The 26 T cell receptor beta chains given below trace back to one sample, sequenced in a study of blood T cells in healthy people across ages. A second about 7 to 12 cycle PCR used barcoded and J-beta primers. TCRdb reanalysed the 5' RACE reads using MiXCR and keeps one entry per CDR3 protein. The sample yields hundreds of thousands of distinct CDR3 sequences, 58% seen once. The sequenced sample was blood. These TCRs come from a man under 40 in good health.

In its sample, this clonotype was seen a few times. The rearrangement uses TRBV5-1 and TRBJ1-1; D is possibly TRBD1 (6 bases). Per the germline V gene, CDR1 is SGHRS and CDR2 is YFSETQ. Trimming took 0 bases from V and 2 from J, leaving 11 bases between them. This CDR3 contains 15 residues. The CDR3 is CASSLAGGANTEAFF. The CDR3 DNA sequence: TGCGCCAGCAGCTTGGCCGGGGGGGCCAACACTGAAGCTTTCTTT.

CDR3 sequence (DNA): TGCAGTGCTAGAGGCCCTAGCGGGAGGGACTACAATGAGCAGTTCTTC. Protein product: CSARGPSGRDYNEQFF. The J gene is TRBJ2-1, the V gene TRBV20-1; 12 positions match TRBD2. Germline V gene sequence: CDR1 DFQATT, CDR2 SNEGSKA (reference sequence). V shed 1 base and J 3 bases; nucleotides not matched to a gene: 4. CDR3 length: 16 residues.

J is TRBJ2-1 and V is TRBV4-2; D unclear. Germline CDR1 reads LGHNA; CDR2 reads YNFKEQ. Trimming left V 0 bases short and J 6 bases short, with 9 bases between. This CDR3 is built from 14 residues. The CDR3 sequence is CASSQDFRSNEQFF. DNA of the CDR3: TGTGCCAGCAGCCAAGATTTCCGGTCCAATGAGCAGTTCTTC.

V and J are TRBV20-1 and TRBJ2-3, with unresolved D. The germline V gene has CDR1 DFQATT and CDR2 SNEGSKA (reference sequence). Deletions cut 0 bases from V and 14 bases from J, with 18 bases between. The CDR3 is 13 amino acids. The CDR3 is CSARDSGLLSAYF. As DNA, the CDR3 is TGCAGTGCTAGAGATTCGGGCCTCCTGTCGGCGTATTTT.

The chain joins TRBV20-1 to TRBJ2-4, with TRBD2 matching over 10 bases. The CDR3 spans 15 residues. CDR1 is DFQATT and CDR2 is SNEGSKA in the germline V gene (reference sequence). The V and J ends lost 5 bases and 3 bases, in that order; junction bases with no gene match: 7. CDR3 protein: CSAYQLAGSKNIQYF. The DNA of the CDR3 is TGCAGTGCTTACCAACTAGCGGGGAGCAAAAACATTCAGTACTTC.

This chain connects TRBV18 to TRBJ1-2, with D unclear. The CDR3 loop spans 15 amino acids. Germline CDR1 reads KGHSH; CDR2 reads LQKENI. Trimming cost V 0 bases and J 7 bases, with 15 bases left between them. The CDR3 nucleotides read TGTGCCAGCTCACCACCGAGCAGGACTAGGGCTGGCTACACCTTC. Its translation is CASSPPSRTRAGYTF.

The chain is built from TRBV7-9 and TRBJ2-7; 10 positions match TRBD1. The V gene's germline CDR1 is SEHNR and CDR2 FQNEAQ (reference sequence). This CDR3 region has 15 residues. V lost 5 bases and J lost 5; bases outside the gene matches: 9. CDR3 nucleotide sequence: TGTGCCAGCAGCCCGAATACCGGGACAGGGGACGAGCAGTACTTC. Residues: CASSPNTGTGDEQYF. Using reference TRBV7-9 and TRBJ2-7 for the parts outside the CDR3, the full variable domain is DTGVSQNPRHKITKRGQNVTFRCDPISEHNRLYWYRQTLGQGPEFLTYFQNEAQLEKSRLLSDRFSAERPKGSFSTLEIQRTEQGDSAMYLCASSPNTGTGDEQYFGPGTRLTVT.

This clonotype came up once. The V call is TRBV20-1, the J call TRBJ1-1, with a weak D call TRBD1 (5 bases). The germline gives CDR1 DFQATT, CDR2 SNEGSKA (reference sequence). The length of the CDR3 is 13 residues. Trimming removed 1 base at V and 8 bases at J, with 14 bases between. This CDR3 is CSARGFLGAEAFF. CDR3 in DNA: TGCAGTGCTAGAGGTTTTTTAGGGGCGGAAGCTTTCTTT.

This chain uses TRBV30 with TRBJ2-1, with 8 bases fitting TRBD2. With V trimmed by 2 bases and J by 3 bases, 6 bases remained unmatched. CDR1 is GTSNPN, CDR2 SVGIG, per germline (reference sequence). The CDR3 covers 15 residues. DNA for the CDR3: TGTGCCTGGAGTCCGGGACTAGGAGGCTACAATGAGCAGTTCTTC. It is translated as CAWSPGLGGYNEQFF.

This chain's CDR3 is CASSLSPSADPNTQYF. CDR3 coding DNA: TGTGCCAGCAGCCTATCTCCCTCGGCAGACCCCAATACGCAGTATTTT. The chain carries TRBV3-1 and TRBJ2-3; D uncertain. The germline V and J ends were trimmed by 4 bases and 7 bases, with 21 bases remaining between them. Germline V CDR1 and CDR2: LGHDT, YNNKEL (reference sequence). This CDR3 has 16 amino acids.

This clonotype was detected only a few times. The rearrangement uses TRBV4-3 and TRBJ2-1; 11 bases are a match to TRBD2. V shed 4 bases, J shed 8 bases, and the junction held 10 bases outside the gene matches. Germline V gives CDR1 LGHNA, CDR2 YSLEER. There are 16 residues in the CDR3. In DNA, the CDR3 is TGCGCCAGCAGCCCCGGGTGGACTAGCGGGTTCCATGAGCAGTTCTTC. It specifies CASSPGWTSGFHEQFF.

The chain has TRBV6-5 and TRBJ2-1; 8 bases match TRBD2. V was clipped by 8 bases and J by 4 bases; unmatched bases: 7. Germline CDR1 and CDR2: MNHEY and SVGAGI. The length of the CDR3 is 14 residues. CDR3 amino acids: CASGEREWYNEQFF. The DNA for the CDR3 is TGTGCCAGCGGCGAGCGGGAGTGGTACAATGAGCAGTTCTTC.

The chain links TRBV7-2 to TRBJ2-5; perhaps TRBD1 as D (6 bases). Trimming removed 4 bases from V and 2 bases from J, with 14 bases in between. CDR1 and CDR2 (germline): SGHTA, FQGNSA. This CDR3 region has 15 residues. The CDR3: CASSSQPDRQETQYF. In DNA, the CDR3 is TGTGCCAGCAGCTCCCAACCCGACAGGCAAGAGACCCAGTACTTC. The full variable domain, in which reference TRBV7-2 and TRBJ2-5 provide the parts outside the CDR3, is GAGVSQSPSNKVTEKGKDVELRCDPISGHTALYWYRQSLGQGLEFLIYFQGNSAPDKSGLPSDRFSAERTGGSVSTLTIQRTQQEDSAVYLCASSSQPDRQETQYFGPGTRLLVL.

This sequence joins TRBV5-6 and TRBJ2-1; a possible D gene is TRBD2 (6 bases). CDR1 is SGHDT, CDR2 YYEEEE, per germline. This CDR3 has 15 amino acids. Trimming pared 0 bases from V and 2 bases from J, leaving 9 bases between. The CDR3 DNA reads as TGTGCCAGCAGCTTGGGCGGGAACACCTACAATGAGCAGTTCTTC. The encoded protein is CASSLGGNTYNEQFF.

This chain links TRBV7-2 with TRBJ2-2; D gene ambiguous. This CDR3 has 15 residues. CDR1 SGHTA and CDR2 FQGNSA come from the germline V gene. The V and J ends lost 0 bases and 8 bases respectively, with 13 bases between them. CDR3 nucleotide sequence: TGTGCCAGCAGCTTAGCGGAGAGCACCTCGGGGGAGCTGTTTTTT. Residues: CASSLAESTSGELFF.

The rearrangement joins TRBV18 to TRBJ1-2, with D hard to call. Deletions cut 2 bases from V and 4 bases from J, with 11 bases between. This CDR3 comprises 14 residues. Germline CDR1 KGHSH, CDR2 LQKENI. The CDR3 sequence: CASSPDRQAYGYTF. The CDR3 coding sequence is TGTGCCAGCTCACCAGATCGGCAGGCCTATGGCTACACCTTC.

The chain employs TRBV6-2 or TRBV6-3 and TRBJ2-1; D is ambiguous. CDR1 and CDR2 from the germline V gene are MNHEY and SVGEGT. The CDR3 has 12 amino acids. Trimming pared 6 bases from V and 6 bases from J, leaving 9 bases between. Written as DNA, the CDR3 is TGTGCCAGCAGGGGATCTAGCAATGAGCAGTTCTTC. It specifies CASRGSSNEQFF.

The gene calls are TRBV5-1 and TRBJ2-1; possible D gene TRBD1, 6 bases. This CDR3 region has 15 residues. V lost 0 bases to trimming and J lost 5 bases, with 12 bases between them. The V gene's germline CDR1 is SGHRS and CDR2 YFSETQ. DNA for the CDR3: TGCGCCAGCAGCTTGGAGGCAGGGGCCCACAATGAGCAGTTCTTC. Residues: CASSLEAGAHNEQFF.

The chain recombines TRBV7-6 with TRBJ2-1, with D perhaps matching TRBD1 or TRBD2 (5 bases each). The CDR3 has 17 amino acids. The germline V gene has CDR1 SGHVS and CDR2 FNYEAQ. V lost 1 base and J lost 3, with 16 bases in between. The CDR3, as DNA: TGTGCCAGCAGCTTAGGCCCGACAGCGGCATTCTACAATGAGCAGTTCTTC. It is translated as CASSLGPTAAFYNEQFF.

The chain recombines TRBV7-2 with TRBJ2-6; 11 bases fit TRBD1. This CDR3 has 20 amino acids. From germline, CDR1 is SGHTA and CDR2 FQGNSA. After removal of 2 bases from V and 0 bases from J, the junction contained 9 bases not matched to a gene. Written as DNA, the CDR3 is TGTGCCAGCAGCTTAAAGTGGTGGGACAGGGGGATCTCTGGGGCCAACGTCCTGACTTTC. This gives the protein CASSLKWWDRGISGANVLTF.

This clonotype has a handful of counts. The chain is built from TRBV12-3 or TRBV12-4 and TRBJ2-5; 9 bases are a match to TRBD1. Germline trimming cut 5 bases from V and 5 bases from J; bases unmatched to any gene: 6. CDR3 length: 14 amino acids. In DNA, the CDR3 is TGTGCCAGCAGTACTACAGGGGGCGTTGAGACCCAGTACTTC. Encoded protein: CASSTTGGVETQYF.

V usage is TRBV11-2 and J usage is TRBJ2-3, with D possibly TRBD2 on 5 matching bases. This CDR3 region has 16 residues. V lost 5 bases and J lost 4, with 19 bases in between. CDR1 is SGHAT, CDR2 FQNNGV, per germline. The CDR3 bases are TGTGCCAGCAGCATGAGAGGTTACGGGATGTCAGATACGCAGTATTTT. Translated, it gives CASSMRGYGMSDTQYF.

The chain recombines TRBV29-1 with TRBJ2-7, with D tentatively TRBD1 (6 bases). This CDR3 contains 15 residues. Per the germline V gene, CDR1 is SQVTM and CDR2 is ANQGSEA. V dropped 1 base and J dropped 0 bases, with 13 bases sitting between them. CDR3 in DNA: TGCAGCGTTGAAGGCCATCAGGGGAGCTCCTACGAGCAGTACTTC. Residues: CSVEGHQGSSYEQYF.

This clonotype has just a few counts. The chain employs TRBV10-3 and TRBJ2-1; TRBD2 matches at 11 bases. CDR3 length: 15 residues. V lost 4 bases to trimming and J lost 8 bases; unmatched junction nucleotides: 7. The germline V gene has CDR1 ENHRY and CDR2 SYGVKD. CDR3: CAISALAGGLDEQFF. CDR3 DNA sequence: TGTGCCATCAGTGCGCTAGCGGGAGGTCTCGATGAGCAGTTCTTC.

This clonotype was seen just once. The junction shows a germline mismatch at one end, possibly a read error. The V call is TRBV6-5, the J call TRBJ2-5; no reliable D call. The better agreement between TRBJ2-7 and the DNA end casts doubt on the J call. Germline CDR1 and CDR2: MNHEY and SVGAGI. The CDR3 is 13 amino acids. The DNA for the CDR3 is TGTGTCAGCAGTTACTCGTCACGGGACGAGCAGTACTTC. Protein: CVSSYSSRDEQYF.

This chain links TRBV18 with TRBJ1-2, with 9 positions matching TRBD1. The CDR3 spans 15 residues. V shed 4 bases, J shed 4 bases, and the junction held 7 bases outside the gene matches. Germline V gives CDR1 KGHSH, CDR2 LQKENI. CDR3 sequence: CASSLGQGSSYGYTF. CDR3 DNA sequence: TGTGCCAGCTCACTTGGACAGGGGTCCAGCTATGGCTACACCTTC. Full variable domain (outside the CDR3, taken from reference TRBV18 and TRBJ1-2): NAGVMQNPRHLVRRRGQEARLRCSPMKGHSHVYWYRQLPEEGLKFMVYLQKENIIDESGMPKERFSAEFPKEGPSILRIQQVVRGDSAAYFCASSLGQGSSYGYTFGSGTRLTVV.